These 10 T cell receptor beta chains originate from one sample sequenced in a study of T-cell memory formation after mild COVID-19. MiXCR was run by TCRdb on the 5' RACE reads, yielding one entry per CDR3 protein. Of 110,000 or so distinct CDR3 sequences listed, over 20% are singletons. The specimen was PBMCs or a T cell subset sorted from them (not recorded which). These receptors all come from a man in his late teens or twenties who had mild COVID-19 (a few samples of this study predate the infection). Cell type and time point are not known.

As concerns this clonotype: The junction departs from germline at one end; a sequencing error may be responsible. The chain is built from TRBV27 and TRBJ2-1; D is possibly TRBD2 (6 bases). The CDR3 has 15 amino acids. Per the germline V gene, CDR1 is MNHEY and CDR2 is SMNVEV (reference sequence). CDR3 bases: TGTGCCAGCAGTTTGGCTGGGGACTCTGCAAGGGAGCAGCTCTTC. It is translated as CASSLAGDSAREQLF.

This clonotype showed up just a few times. This sequence joins TRBV6-2 or TRBV6-3 and TRBJ2-1; tentatively, D is TRBD1 (5 bases). This CDR3 is built from 16 residues. Germline assignment: CDR1 MNHEY and CDR2 SVGEGT. The V gene lost 0 bases and the J gene lost 6 bases, with 15 bases spanning the gap. DNA for the CDR3: TGTGCCAGCAGTTACTCGATCAGGATAGGGGTCAATGAGCAGTTCTTC. It specifies CASSYSIRIGVNEQFF.

The V call is TRBV4-1, the J call TRBJ2-4; D gene uncertain. CDR1 is MGHRA, CDR2 YSYEKL, per germline. With 0 bases removed from V and 9 bases from J, the gap between germline ends came to 6 bases. This CDR3 has 12 residues. CDR3 DNA: TGCGCCAGCAGCCAAGATAATTCCATTCAGTACTTC. This sequence encodes CASSQDNSIQYF.

V is TRBV15 and J is TRBJ2-1; 10 bases match TRBD1. The CDR3 consists of 15 residues. V lost 4 bases, J lost 6 bases, and 6 bases stayed unmatched. Germline CDR1 is LNHNV and CDR2 is YYDKDF (reference sequence). The CDR3 DNA is TGTGCCACCAGCAATCCGAGGACAGGGGGCAATGAGCAGTTCTTC. Amino acids: CATSNPRTGGNEQFF.

This clonotype was observed a handful of times. This chain connects TRBV5-1 to TRBJ2-1; the D gene is possibly TRBD1 (5 bases). CDR3 length equals 15 residues. The V gene lost 2 bases and the J gene lost 5 bases, with 14 bases spanning the gap. CDR1 is SGHRS and CDR2 is YFSETQ in the germline V gene. DNA for the CDR3: TGCGCCAGCAGCTTACTACAGGTGGCCAACAATGAGCAGTTCTTC. Translation gives CASSLLQVANNEQFF.

The V call is TRBV28, the J call TRBJ1-1; D perhaps matches TRBD1 (5 bases). Trimming stripped 6 bases from V and 7 bases from J, with 12 bases between. Looked up from germline, CDR1 is MDHEN and CDR2 is SYDVKM. The CDR3 runs to 12 residues. The CDR3 DNA is TGTGCCAGCAGCGTTGGGGACGGTGAAGCTTTCTTT. Encoded protein: CASSVGDGEAFF.

This sequence joins TRBV15 and TRBJ2-5; 10 bases match TRBD2. The CDR3 has 16 residues. Germline loops: CDR1 LNHNV, CDR2 YYDKDF (reference sequence). V lost 4 bases and J lost 4; bases outside the gene matches: 9. CDR3 residues: CATSISLAGGGETQYF. The CDR3 DNA reads TGTGCCACCAGCATTAGTTTAGCGGGGGGTGGAGAGACCCAGTACTTC. Full variable domain (rest looked up from reference TRBV15 and TRBJ2-5): DAMVIQNPRYQVTQFGKPVTLSCSQTLNHNVMYWYQQKSSQAPKLLFHYYDKDFNNEADTPDNFQSRRPNTSFCFLDIRSPGLGDTAMYLCATSISLAGGGETQYFGPGTRLLVL.

This clonotype was detected only a few times. The chain uses TRBV27 and TRBJ2-1; the D gene is possibly TRBD1 (6 bases). V was clipped by 3 bases and J by 1 base, with 10 bases between them. The CDR3 is 15 amino acids. The germline V gene has CDR1 MNHEY and CDR2 SMNVEV (reference sequence). CDR3 coding DNA: TGTGCCAGCAGTTTTAAGGGGGATTCCTACAATGAGCAGTTCTTC. Its translation is CASSFKGDSYNEQFF.

The chain is built from TRBV6-2 or TRBV6-3 and TRBJ2-1; possibly TRBD2 for D (6 bases). The V gene's germline CDR1 is MNHEY and CDR2 SVGEGT. The CDR3 is made up of 15 amino acids. The germline V and J ends were trimmed by 8 bases and 1 base, with 15 bases remaining between them. The chain's CDR3 is CASREGTYSYNEQFF. CDR3 coding DNA: TGTGCCAGCCGCGAAGGGACTTATTCCTACAATGAGCAGTTCTTC.

Only a few counts were recorded for this clonotype. J is TRBJ1-2 and V is TRBV12-3 or TRBV12-4, with D perhaps matching TRBD1 (5 bases). The CDR3 length is 12 residues. Trimming cost V 4 bases and J 8 bases, with 11 bases left between them. CDR3 bases: TGTGCCAGCAGTTGGGGGGAAGACGGCTACACCTTC. It specifies CASSWGEDGYTF.